This note documents a single T cell receptor (beta chain) sequence. These data originate in a study of control samples from healthy donors and cancer patients. Assay used: immunoSEQ multiplex PCR; TCRdb lists only in-frame clones, some missing. The data hold some 160,000 clones, with just under 95% observed a single time. The sample consisted of blood. The receptor was isolated from a woman aged 40-49 years in good health.

The DNA for the CDR3 is TGTGCCAGTAGTCTCAGGGACAGGGGTGGAACCGGGGAGCTGTTTTTT. Amino acids: CASSLRDRGGTGELFF. V is TRBV19 and J is TRBJ2-2, with TRBD1 matching 10 bases. Unmatched junction bases numbered 8, after V lost 5 bases and J lost 5 bases. This CDR3 has 16 residues. The V gene's germline CDR1 is LNHDA and CDR2 SQIVND (reference sequence).